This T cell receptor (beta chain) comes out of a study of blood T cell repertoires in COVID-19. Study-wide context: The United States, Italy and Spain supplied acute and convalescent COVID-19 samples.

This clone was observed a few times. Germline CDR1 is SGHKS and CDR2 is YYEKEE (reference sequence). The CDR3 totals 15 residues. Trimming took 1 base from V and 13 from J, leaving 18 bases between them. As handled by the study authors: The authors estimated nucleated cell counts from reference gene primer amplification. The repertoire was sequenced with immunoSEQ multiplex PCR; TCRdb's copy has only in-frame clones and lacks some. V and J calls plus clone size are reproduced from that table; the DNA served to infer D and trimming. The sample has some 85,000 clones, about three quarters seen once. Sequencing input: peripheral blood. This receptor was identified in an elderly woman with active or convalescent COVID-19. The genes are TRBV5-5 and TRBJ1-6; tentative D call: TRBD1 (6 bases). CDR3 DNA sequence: TGTGCCAGCAGCTTGTTTTCGACAGGATACATGCCCCTCCACTTT. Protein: CASSLFSTGYMPLHF.